This T cell receptor (beta chain) was observed in a study of CD8 T cells in Susac syndrome. The RNA input was about 0.45 to 1 ug, and it was reverse transcribed with random hexamers. TCR beta CDR3 was amplified by immunoSEQ covering 54 Vbeta and 13 Jbeta. TCRdb independently ran MiXCR on the immunoSEQ multiplex PCR reads; one entry per CDR3 protein. The sample shows approximately 120,000 distinct CDR3 sequences, 93% of them seen only once. V was shortened by 4 bases and J by 4 bases, with 10 bases between the two germline ends. CDR3 size: 13 residues. Looked up from germline, CDR1 is KGHSH and CDR2 is LQKENI. This clonotype was detected only once.

This sequence was found in a human donor with multiple sclerosis. The specimen sequenced was CD8+ T cells from PBMCs. V gene TRBV18 combines with J gene TRBJ1-2; perhaps TRBD1 as D (6 bases). CDR3 nucleotide sequence: TGTGCCAGCTCACAAGGACAGCTCTATGGCTACACCTTC. This encodes CASSQGQLYGYTF.